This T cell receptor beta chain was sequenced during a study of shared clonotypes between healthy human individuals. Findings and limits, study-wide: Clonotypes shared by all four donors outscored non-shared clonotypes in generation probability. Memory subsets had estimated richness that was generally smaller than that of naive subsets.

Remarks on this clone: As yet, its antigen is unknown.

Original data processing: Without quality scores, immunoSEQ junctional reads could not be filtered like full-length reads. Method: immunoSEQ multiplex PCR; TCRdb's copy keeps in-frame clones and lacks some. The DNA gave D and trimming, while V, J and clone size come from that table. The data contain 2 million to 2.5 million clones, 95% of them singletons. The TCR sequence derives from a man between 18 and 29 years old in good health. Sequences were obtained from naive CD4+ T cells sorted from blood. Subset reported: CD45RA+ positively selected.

CDR3 protein: CASSQGAGNQPQHF. The CDR3, as DNA: TGTGCCAGCAGTCAGGGGGCGGGCAATCAGCCCCAGCATTTT. The rearrangement uses TRBV6-5 and TRBJ1-5; TRBD1 aligns across 8 bases. Unmatched junction bases numbered 2, after V lost 5 bases and J lost 2 bases. Germline values: CDR1 MNHEY, CDR2 SVGAGI. The CDR3 is 14 residues long.